This T cell receptor (beta chain) was recorded in a study of blood T cell repertoires in COVID-19. The overall study: COVID-19 samples from acute and convalescent phases originated in the United States, Italy and Spain. PBMCs, B-cell-depleted T cells, or T cells were the source of the cDNA or gDNA that made up the material.

In the study's own analysis: It was from reference gene primer amplification that nucleated cell counts were estimated. Sequencing used immunoSEQ multiplex PCR; TCRdb keeps in-frame clones, though not all of them. V and J calls and clone size follow that table, whereas D and trimming were derived from the DNA. The sample shows approximately 230,000 clones, about 83% of them seen only once. In its sample, this clone was seen once. This CDR3 spans 15 amino acids. Between the trimmed V and J ends, which lost 1 base and 4 bases, there was a span of 14 bases. Germline CDR1 SGHRS, CDR2 YFSETQ. The sample taken for sequencing was peripheral blood. The chain joins TRBV5-1 to TRBJ1-1; D is possibly TRBD1 (6 bases). The sequence was obtained from an elderly man with acute or convalescent COVID-19. DNA of the CDR3: TGCGCCAGCAGCTTGACAGGGAAGGCGACCACTGAAGCTTTCTTT. It yields the protein CASSLTGKATTEAFF.